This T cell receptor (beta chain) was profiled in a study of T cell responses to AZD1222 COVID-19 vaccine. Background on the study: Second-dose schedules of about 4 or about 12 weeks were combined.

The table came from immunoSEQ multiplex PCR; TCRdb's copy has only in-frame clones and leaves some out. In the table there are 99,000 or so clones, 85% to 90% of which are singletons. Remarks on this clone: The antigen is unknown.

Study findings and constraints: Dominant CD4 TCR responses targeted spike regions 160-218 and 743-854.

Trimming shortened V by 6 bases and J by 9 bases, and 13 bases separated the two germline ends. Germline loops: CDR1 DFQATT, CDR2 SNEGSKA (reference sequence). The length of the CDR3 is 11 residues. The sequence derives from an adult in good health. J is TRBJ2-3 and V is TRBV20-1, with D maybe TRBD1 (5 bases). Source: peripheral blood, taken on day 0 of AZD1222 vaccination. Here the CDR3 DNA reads TGCAGTGCCCCCGAACAGGAGACGCAGTATTTT. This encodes CSAPEQETQYF.